This T cell receptor (beta chain) stems from a study of blood T cell repertoires in COVID-19. About the study: From the United States, Italy and Spain came samples of acute and convalescent COVID-19. PBMCs, B-cell-depleted T cells, or T cells were the source of the cDNA or gDNA that made up the material.

Germline V gives CDR1 SGHRS, CDR2 YFSETQ. The CDR3 totals 13 residues. Trimming left V 4 bases short and J 7 bases short, with 11 bases between. In the study's own analysis: From reference gene primer amplification, estimates of nucleated cell counts were derived. Sequencing used immunoSEQ multiplex PCR; TCRdb keeps in-frame clones, though not all of them. The V and J calls and clone size were taken over from that table, and D and trimming were inferred from the DNA. Of about 250,000 clones in the sample, approximately 84% are singletons; the top ten hold approximately 8%. Source material: peripheral blood. This sequence joins TRBV5-1 and TRBJ1-4; D is possibly TRBD1 (5 bases). This receptor was identified in a woman older than 75 with acute or convalescent COVID-19. Here the CDR3 reads CASSPDSGEKLFF. CDR3 bases: TGCGCCAGCAGCCCCGACAGTGGTGAAAAACTGTTTTTT.